This T cell receptor (beta chain) originates from a study of beta chain features in type 1 diabetes (dated by TCRdb to the late 2010s). Study-wide context: Mean age, gender distribution, total cell number and subset yield did not differ between patients and healthy donors. A total of 85 million to 140 million sorted cells were examined across all samples, and a strong correlation was observed between cell number per subset and RNA yield. Regulatory and stem cell-like memory subsets were obtained from only 8 patients and about eight healthy donors, while naive and central memory subsets were obtained from all 30 or so donors. In the study, recently diagnosed type 1 diabetes patients and matched healthy donors were compared on the TCRB repertoires of their sorted circulating CD4+ T cell subsets. On the study overall, not on this receptor specifically: The naive, central memory and regulatory TCRB repertoires appeared to resemble one another more closely among patients than among healthy donors. Because cDNA was sequenced instead of genomic DNA, activated cells with high expression could be over-represented, although the groups did not differ in activation or CD3 levels. At VDJ recombination sites, patients with type 1 diabetes made fewer insertions and deleted more nucleotides, a pattern implying thymic rearrangement abnormalities. Shorter templates might be favored by PCR, yet because patient and control samples were amplified and corrected together, any such skew would affect both groups equally. HLA sub-analyses involved small numbers of individuals, so any influence of HLA type on TCRB rearrangement remained unresolved. A moderate but significant shortening of TCRB CDR3 length was observed in type 1 diabetes patients in all four CD4+ subsets.

The High Capacity cDNA Reverse Transcription Kit was used to reverse transcribe all of the isolated RNA, meaning that expressed TCRB transcripts were what got sequenced. Deep immunoSEQ sequencing was applied to naive, central memory and regulatory T cell samples, giving an average of roughly 3.5 million total reads per sample. After sorted cells were lysed in RLT buffer, RNA was extracted with DNase-treated RNeasy Micro or Mini kits, with the choice depending on cell number. Each cell subset was processed on its own to prevent cross-contamination, while patient and healthy donor samples were processed together. The immunoSEQ multiplex PCR was used to amplify TCRB sequences from cDNA, generating 87-bp fragments that spanned the CDR3 region. Sequencing of the amplicons was done on the Illumina HiSeq platform. The source study handled its data this way. PCR bias was corrected computationally using synthetic template baselines, and reads within Hamming distance 2 were collapsed, with unmergeable singletons discarded. Reads were aligned to IMGT to assign V, D and J genes, CDR3 length, and insertions or deletions at six rearrangement sites. Clonotype counts were normalized to sorted cell number within each subset before computing true diversity and Gini coefficients with the tcR R package. The overlap coefficient, calculated on TCRB nucleotide sequences, was used to quantify repertoire sharing. Out-of-frame TCRB sequences from naive cells were analyzed as a proxy for the pre-selection repertoire. The table was pulled from immuneACCESS by TCRdb, which kept in-frame rearrangements only. Such tables lose some clones; where checked, under half of the loss comes from unresolved V genes, and the rest has no known cause. The DNA was the basis for D and trimming; V, J and clone size are from that table. The sample table holds about 660,000 clones, of which about 14% were seen once. Less than 0.04% of the sample lies in the top ten.

Each donor gave one peripheral blood draw, averaging about 100 mL, which was collected into heparinised tubes. A BD FACSAria II was used to sort naive, central memory, regulatory and stem cell-like memory CD4+ T cells with a panel that included CD45RO, CCR7, CD25, CD127, CD95 and CD27. All sorted populations exceeded 95% purity. Right away, PBMCs were isolated by Lymphoprep density gradient centrifugation and were stained directly, with no culture step. To minimize batch effects, samples were stained and sorted in pairs, one healthy donor with one patient per experiment. This clone was detected a few times. Its antigen is currently not known. No much larger clonotype is one base removed from it; base qualities were not supplied. In the germline V gene (reference sequence), CDR1 corresponds to GTSNPN and CDR2 to SVGIG. The CDR3 runs 14 amino acids, cysteine and phenylalanine included. Left in the record is the CDR3 DNA by itself, 42 bases read in frame from the first base. V is cut by 1 base and J by 1 base, and the space between the germline ends is 8 bases.

The sequenced material came from naive CD4+ T cells from blood. The cell subset or site label on this specimen signifies: true naive CD4+ T cells. This receptor was identified in a man aged 18 to 30 with type 1 diabetes. The V gene is TRBV30 and the J gene is TRBJ2-1, with TRBD2 tentatively as D gene (6 bases match). The sequence in DNA is TGTGCCTGGAGTGGACTAGGTTCCTACAATGAGCAGTTCTTC. It is translated as CAWSGLGSYNEQFF.